A selection of T cell receptor beta chains follows, all from one sample in a study of identical twins. TCRdb itself ran the 5' RACE reads through MiXCR, one entry per CDR3 protein. The sample lists roughly 470,000 distinct CDR3 sequences; approximately 15% were seen once. The same specimen was also included in a second study, on yellow fever vaccine responses in identical twins.

Sequenced input: CD4+ T cells sorted from blood. These receptors were obtained from a woman in her late teens or twenties in good health. The CDR3 runs from the conserved cysteine through the conserved F or W. D genes are given only for firm matches. A row's size may be missing; if present it is once, few, many or a size class.

CDR3: CASSLAPTGSGETQYF; DNA: TGCGCCAGCAGCTTGGCCCCTACAGGGTCTGGAGAGACCCAGTACTTC; size: .; V: TRBV5-1; D: .; J: TRBJ2-5
CDR3: CATSRDGLAANTGELFF; DNA: TGTGCCACCAGCAGAGATGGTCTAGCTGCGAACACCGGGGAGCTGTTTTTT; size: many; V: TRBV15; D: .; J: TRBJ2-2
CDR3: CATSRVRGQVETQYF; DNA: TGTGCCACCAGCAGAGTCAGGGGGCAGGTGGAGACCCAGTACTTC; size: few; V: TRBV15; D: TRBD1; J: TRBJ2-5
CDR3: CASSRGGGLTEQYF; DNA: TGTGCCAGCAGCCGCGGGGGGGGCCTAACAGAGCAGTACTTC; size: .; V: TRBV27; D: TRBD2; J: TRBJ2-7
CDR3: CASSLELLETQYF; DNA: TGTGCCAGCAGCTTGGAACTTCTAGAGACCCAGTACTTC; size: few; V: TRBV5-6; D: .; J: TRBJ2-5
CDR3: CASWGELYRGPSF; DNA: TGTGCCAGCTGGGGCGAGCTTTACAGGGGCCCATCCTTC; size: few; V: TRBV6-1; D: TRBD1; J: TRBJ2-1
CDR3: CASSLHLGTSGNRGTDTQYF; DNA: TGTGCCAGCAGTCTTCACCTCGGGACTAGCGGGAATAGGGGCACAGATACGCAGTATTTT; size: few; V: TRBV12-3/TRBV12-4; D: TRBD2; J: TRBJ2-3
CDR3: CASSPPTGAINYGYTF; DNA: TGTGCCAGCAGCCCTCCGACAGGGGCCATTAACTATGGCTACACCTTC; size: once; V: TRBV4-2; D: TRBD1; J: TRBJ1-2
CDR3: CASSERGVTLHF; DNA: TGTGCCAGCAGTGAACGTGGGGTCACCCTCCACTTT; size: few; V: TRBV12-3/TRBV12-4; D: .; J: TRBJ1-6
CDR3: CASSLAGGTQYF; DNA: TGTGCCAGCAGCTTAGCGGGCGGCACGCAGTATTTT; size: .; V: TRBV7-3; D: .; J: TRBJ2-3
CDR3: CSAWDSGAPTDTQYF; DNA: TGCAGTGCTTGGGACTCGGGGGCCCCCACAGATACGCAGTATTTT; size: many; V: TRBV20-1; D: .; J: TRBJ2-3
CDR3: CASSHAYPGQATDTQYF; DNA: TGTGCCAGCAGCCACGCGTACCCGGGGCAGGCCACAGATACGCAGTATTTT; size: few; V: TRBV14; D: .; J: TRBJ2-3
CDR3: CASSLEGAVRSYEQYF; DNA: TGTGCCAGCAGCTTAGAAGGGGCCGTCAGGTCCTACGAGCAGTACTTC; size: .; V: TRBV7-2; D: .; J: TRBJ2-7
CDR3: CASSQTAGVNIQYF; DNA: TGTGCCAGCAGCCAAACAGCGGGAGTAAACATTCAGTACTTC; size: few; V: TRBV3-1; D: TRBD2; J: TRBJ2-4
CDR3: CSVQDRVEQYF; DNA: TGCAGCGTTCAGGACAGGGTGGAGCAGTACTTC; size: .; V: TRBV29-1; D: TRBD1; J: TRBJ2-7
CDR3: CASSLVGAGTGELFF; DNA: TGCGCCAGCAGCTTGGTGGGGGCTGGCACCGGGGAGCTGTTTTTT; size: few; V: TRBV5-1; D: .; J: TRBJ2-2
CDR3: CASSLNLLSGHNEQFF; DNA: TGTGCCAGCAGCTTAAATTTGCTTAGCGGACACAATGAGCAGTTCTTC; size: few; V: TRBV7-3; D: .; J: TRBJ2-1
CDR3: CSAKAGPDEQYF; DNA: TGCAGTGCTAAGGCGGGACCCGACGAGCAGTACTTC; size: few; V: TRBV20-1; D: .; J: TRBJ2-7
CDR3: CSARDQGGLSYEQYF; DNA: TGCAGTGCAAGGGACCAGGGGGGGCTATCCTACGAGCAGTACTTC; size: few; V: TRBV20-1; D: .; J: TRBJ2-7
CDR3: CASSQGTGRDEQFF; DNA: TGTGCCAGCAGCCAAGGGACAGGGAGGGATGAGCAGTTCTTC; size: few; V: TRBV3-1; D: .; J: TRBJ2-1
CDR3: CASSVQGGTDTQYF; DNA: TGCGCCAGCAGCGTACAGGGGGGGACAGATACGCAGTATTTT; size: .; V: TRBV4-3; D: .; J: TRBJ2-3
CDR3: CASSLSGTRQETQYF; DNA: TGCGCCAGCAGCTTGTCCGGGACTAGGCAAGAGACCCAGTACTTC; size: once; V: TRBV5-1; D: TRBD2; J: TRBJ2-5
CDR3: CASSKIAGGQETQYF; DNA: TGTGCCAGCAGTAAGATAGCGGGGGGACAAGAGACCCAGTACTTC; size: .; V: TRBV6-1; D: TRBD2; J: TRBJ2-5